The T cell receptor (beta chain) under discussion was sequenced for a study of blood T cell repertoires in COVID-19. Turning to the study itself: Spain, Italy and the United States supplied samples that represented acute and convalescent COVID-19. In each case, the material was cDNA or gDNA derived from T cells, B-cell-depleted T cells, or PBMCs.

The CDR3 loop spans 16 amino acids. Germline V gives CDR1 SGHNT, CDR2 YENEEA. With V trimmed by 1 base and J by 1 base, 2 bases remained unmatched. Authors' analysis steps: By means of reference gene primer amplification, nucleated cell counts were estimated. Only in-frame clones appear in the TCRdb table, and some are missing; sequencing was by immunoSEQ multiplex PCR. V and J calls and clone size are those listed in that table; D and trimming were worked out from the DNA. This table holds more than 200,000 clones, approximately 80% found once. The TCR originated in a man aged 55-75 years with acute or convalescent COVID-19. What was sequenced was peripheral blood. The rearrangement links TRBV11-3 to TRBJ2-1, with TRBD2 matching 9 bases. The CDR3 is CASSLAAGGSYNEQFF. The DNA of the CDR3 is TGTGCCAGCAGCTTAGCTGCGGGAGGGTCCTACAATGAGCAGTTCTTC.